The 30 T cell receptor beta chains presented below share a single source sample, sequenced in a study of blood T cell repertoires in COVID-19. The data were produced by immunoSEQ multiplex PCR, yet TCRdb's version contains in-frame clones alone and is incomplete. The sample lists fewer than 250,000 clones; roughly 80% were seen once. The sequencing input was PBMCs or T cells enriched from blood (not recorded which). Receptors originate from a woman in her twenties or thirties who had recovered from COVID-19.

This clone was seen just once. This rearrangement joins TRBV29-1 to TRBJ1-1, with D maybe TRBD1 (5 bases). Deletions cut 4 bases from V and 4 bases from J, with 10 bases between. The CDR3 contains 12 residues. Germline CDR1 SQVTM, CDR2 ANQGSEA. The CDR3 nucleotides are TGCAGCGTTGCGGTCGGGGGCACTGAAGCTTTCTTT. Its translation: CSVAVGGTEAFF.

V usage is TRBV9 and J usage is TRBJ1-4, with 11 positions matching TRBD1. The germline CDR1 and CDR2 sequences are SGDLS and YYNGEE. Unmatched junction bases numbered 3, after V lost 0 bases and J lost 5 bases. CDR3 length: 16 residues. CDR3 in amino acids: CASSVGDRGRNEKLFF. CDR3 DNA: TGTGCCAGCAGCGTAGGGGACAGGGGGAGGAATGAAAAACTGTTTTTT.

This clone has just a few counts. The chain couples TRBV2 to TRBJ2-1; TRBD1 might be the D (6 bases). The CDR3 length is 14 residues. Trimming left V 4 bases short and J 8 bases short, with 15 bases between. Germline CDR1 reads SNHLY; CDR2 reads FYNNEI. The CDR3 bases are TGTGCCAGCAGTGGCGGTACAGGGTTTTATGAGCAGTTCTTC. Translating gives CASSGGTGFYEQFF.

V gene TRBV2 combines with J gene TRBJ1-2; tentative D call: TRBD1 (6 bases). V shed 8 bases and J shed 1 base, with 8 bases lying between them. CDR1 is SNHLY and CDR2 is FYNNEI in the germline V gene. The CDR3 length is 12 residues. CDR3 DNA: TGTGCCAGCGAAGGGGGTAACTATGGCTACACCTTC. Residues: CASEGGNYGYTF.

The V and J genes are TRBV5-1 and TRBJ1-3, with unresolved D. Trimming took 0 bases from V and 0 from J, leaving 7 bases between them. The CDR3 spans 15 residues. The germline V gene has CDR1 SGHRS and CDR2 YFSETQ. CDR3 residues: CASSLDSPSGNTIYF. The CDR3 DNA is TGCGCCAGCAGCTTGGACAGCCCCTCTGGAAACACCATATATTTT.

This clone was seen ten or more times. The genes are TRBV3-1 (or the pseudogene TRBV3-2) and TRBJ1-6; unclear D gene. With 1 base removed from V and 6 bases from J, the gap between germline ends came to 10 bases. Germline V CDR1 and CDR2: LGHDT, YNNKEL (reference sequence). The CDR3 sequence is 15 residues long. In DNA form, the CDR3 reads TGTGCCAGCAGCCAAGGCTCGCAGCGTAATTCACCCCTCCACTTT. Its protein is CASSQGSQRNSPLHF.

V is TRBV5-1 and J is TRBJ2-7; 9 bases fit TRBD1. Unmatched junction bases numbered 9, after V lost 4 bases and J lost 1 base. CDR3 length equals 16 residues. Looked up from germline, CDR1 is SGHRS and CDR2 is YFSETQ. The DNA of the CDR3 is TGCGCCAGCAGCCCTGTGGGGGGACAGGGATCCTACGAGCAGTACTTC. It encodes CASSPVGGQGSYEQYF.

This clone has only one observation. The V gene is TRBV3-1 (or the pseudogene TRBV3-2), the J gene TRBJ1-2; TRBD1 agrees at 8 bases. This CDR3 comprises 16 residues. The V gene's germline CDR1 is LGHDT and CDR2 YNNKEL (reference sequence). Trimming at V came to 3 bases and at J to 6 bases, leaving 12 bases not matched to a gene. CDR3 amino acids: CASSQNAVRGRDGYTF. The CDR3 nucleotides read TGTGCCAGCAGCCAGAATGCCGTCAGGGGGCGCGATGGCTACACCTTC.

The gene calls are TRBV7-3 and TRBJ2-1; weak D call: TRBD2 (5 bases). The CDR3 is 16 residues long. The V and J ends lost 2 bases and 5 bases respectively, with 16 bases between them. Germline V lookup: CDR1 SGHTA, CDR2 FQGTGA. The CDR3 DNA reads as TGTGCCAGCAGCTTAGGGCCTGGTACTAGGGACAATGAGCAGTTCTTC. It translates to CASSLGPGTRDNEQFF.

V and J are TRBV3-1 (or the pseudogene TRBV3-2) and TRBJ1-2, with a tentative D call TRBD1 (6 bases). This CDR3 contains 17 residues. CDR1 and CDR2 from the germline V gene are LGHDT and YNNKEL (reference sequence). The V end was cut by 1 base, the J end by 7 bases, with 22 bases between. The CDR3 is CASSQAGRGRSPGGYTF. CDR3 coding DNA: TGTGCCAGCAGCCAAGCTGGAAGGGGGAGATCTCCGGGTGGCTACACCTTC.

The J gene is TRBJ1-1, the V gene TRBV18, with D maybe TRBD1 (6 bases). The ends were cut back, 3 bases at V and 1 base at J, with 15 bases in the middle. In germline, CDR1 is KGHSH, CDR2 LQKENI. This CDR3 has 16 amino acids. The CDR3 nucleotides read TGTGCCAGCTCACCCCTACAACAGGGTCGGAACACTGAAGCTTTCTTT. Protein sequence: CASSPLQQGRNTEAFF.

V and J are TRBV27 and TRBJ2-3, with 9 positions matching TRBD1. CDR1 is MNHEY, CDR2 SMNVEV, per germline (reference sequence). This CDR3 comprises 15 residues. With V trimmed by 0 bases and J by 3 bases, 1 base remained unmatched. The CDR3 DNA reads as TGTGCCAGCAGTTTATCCGGGACAGGGACAGATACGCAGTATTTT. This codes for CASSLSGTGTDTQYF.

This clone was recorded only once. This rearrangement joins TRBV7-2 to TRBJ1-1; D is possibly TRBD1 (6 bases). Germline V lookup: CDR1 SGHTA, CDR2 FQGNSA. The CDR3 totals 14 residues. V was pared by 5 bases and J by 1 base, with 11 bases between. CDR3 residues: CASSGFRGNTEAFF. Written as DNA, the CDR3 is TGTGCCAGCAGCGGCTTCAGGGGGAACACTGAAGCTTTCTTT.

The chain is built from TRBV5-4 and TRBJ2-3; perhaps TRBD2 as D (5 bases). The CDR3 sequence is 11 residues long. Germline CDR1 reads SGHNT; CDR2 reads YYREEE (reference sequence). Trimming cost V 6 bases and J 6 bases, with 8 bases left between them. The CDR3 nucleotides are TGTGCCAGCACCGCGGGTGATACGCAGTATTTT. Its protein product is CASTAGDTQYF.

The chain is built from TRBV9 and TRBJ2-7; D perhaps matches TRBD1 (5 bases). The CDR3 is made up of 15 amino acids. Germline V gene data show CDR1 as SGDLS and CDR2 as YYNGEE. V was cut by 4 bases and J by 4 bases, with 18 bases left in between. CDR3 DNA: TGTGCCAGCAGCCCCCAGGGTTCCTTGTCGTACGAGCAGTACTTC. It yields the protein CASSPQGSLSYEQYF.

The J gene is TRBJ2-1, the V gene TRBV5-1; 7 bases line up with TRBD1. CDR1 and CDR2 (germline): SGHRS, YFSETQ. The CDR3 totals 19 residues. V trimming: 0 bases; J trimming: 8 bases; junction bases outside the gene matches: 20. Written as DNA, the CDR3 is TGCGCCAGCAGCTTGGGAACAGGGGCCGGAACTAAGGCTACCGATGAGCAGTTCTTC. It is translated as CASSLGTGAGTKATDEQFF.

This sequence joins TRBV19 and TRBJ1-6; no definite D call. There are 14 residues in the CDR3. The V gene lost 7 bases and the J gene lost 8 bases, with 15 bases spanning the gap. In germline, CDR1 is LNHDA, CDR2 SQIVND (reference sequence). CDR3 in amino acids: CASTAGLSDSPLHF. In DNA, the CDR3 is TGTGCCAGTACCGCCGGGTTATCCGATTCACCCCTCCACTTT.

This sequence joins TRBV7-6 and TRBJ1-4; D not resolved. V lost 5 bases and J 0 bases, leaving 13 bases between the germline ends. The CDR3 consists of 16 residues. Per the germline V gene, CDR1 is SGHVS and CDR2 is FNYEAQ. CDR3 sequence (DNA): TGTGCCAGCAGCCCTGGGCCCGGTGCAACTAATGAAAAACTGTTTTTT. As protein: CASSPGPGATNEKLFF.

This sequence joins TRBV7-2 and TRBJ2-7, with 11 nucleotides matching TRBD2. The germline CDR1 and CDR2 sequences are SGHTA and FQGNSA. The CDR3 loop spans 15 amino acids. The junction had 2 bases not matched to a gene; V was cut back by 4 bases and J by 0 bases. The CDR3 is CASSSTSGGSYEQYF. The CDR3 DNA follows: TGTGCCAGCAGCTCCACTAGCGGGGGCTCCTACGAGCAGTACTTC.

The V call is TRBV10-1, the J call TRBJ2-7; 9 positions match TRBD1. V shed 6 bases, J shed 3 bases, and the junction held 3 bases outside the gene matches. The CDR3 has 13 amino acids. Per germline, CDR1 WNHNN and CDR2 SYGVQD (reference sequence). In nucleotides, the CDR3 is TGCGCCAGCAGGGACAGGGGCGTCTACGAGCAGTACTTC. The encoded protein is CASRDRGVYEQYF.

V and J are TRBV5-6 and TRBJ2-3; D unresolved. The germline CDR1 and CDR2 sequences are SGHDT and YYEEEE. V lost 3 bases, J lost 5 bases, and 7 bases lay in between. This CDR3 has 12 residues. As DNA, the CDR3 is TGTGCCAGCAGCTCTATTGGAGATACGCAGTATTTT. Translation: CASSSIGDTQYF.

This clone was picked up one time. The chain recombines TRBV11-2 with TRBJ2-7; TRBD2 matches 10 bases. Looked up from germline, CDR1 is SGHAT and CDR2 is FQNNGV. This CDR3 has 14 amino acids. V trimming: 8 bases; J trimming: 6 bases; junction bases outside the gene matches: 10. In DNA form, the CDR3 reads TGTGCCAGCCGGGGGCTAGCGGGAGTTTCCGAGCAGTACTTC. This sequence encodes CASRGLAGVSEQYF.

V usage is TRBV3-1 (or the pseudogene TRBV3-2) and J usage is TRBJ1-6, with 12 bases that match TRBD1. This CDR3 is built from 21 residues. CDR1 and CDR2 from the germline V gene are LGHDT and YNNKEL (reference sequence). V lost 4 bases and J lost 0; bases outside the gene matches: 13. The CDR3 sequence: CASSPGTGGAGGSSYNSPLHF. The CDR3 DNA is TGTGCCAGCAGCCCCGGGACAGGGGGCGCCGGGGGAAGCTCCTATAATTCACCCCTCCACTTT.

The table lists this clone with a few counts. The rearrangement links TRBV7-8 to TRBJ1-1; weak D call: TRBD1 (6 bases). V dropped 3 bases and J dropped 9 bases, with 14 bases sitting between them. CDR1 and CDR2 (germline): SGHVS, FQNEAQ. The CDR3 is 13 residues long. The CDR3 loop is CASSFGPDSQAFF. CDR3 nucleotide sequence: TGTGCCAGCAGCTTTGGGCCGGACAGTCAAGCTTTCTTT.

This clone was recorded many times. The J gene is TRBJ1-5, the V gene TRBV4-2; D gene ambiguous. In germline, CDR1 is LGHNA, CDR2 YNFKEQ. Trimming pared 0 bases from V and 5 bases from J, leaving 17 bases between. The CDR3 contains 17 residues. The DNA of the CDR3 is TGTGCCAGCAGCCAAGATCTGGCGGGGAGGTCGGATCAGCCCCAGCATTTT. Translation: CASSQDLAGRSDQPQHF.

This chain joins TRBV12-3 or TRBV12-4 and TRBJ1-1; a possible D gene is TRBD1 (6 bases). CDR3 length equals 13 residues. Trimming cost V 8 bases and J 5 bases, with 15 bases left between them. CDR3 nucleotide sequence: TGTGCCAGCCGGGGGGGCTGGAGGACTGAAGCTTTCTTT. This sequence encodes CASRGGWRTEAFF.

This clone is labeled as medium-sized. This rearrangement joins TRBV12-3 or TRBV12-4 to TRBJ2-7; D possibly corresponds to TRBD1 (5 bases). The CDR3 sequence is 12 residues long. Trimming removed 3 bases from V and 6 bases from J, with 9 bases in between. CDR3 nucleotides: TGTGCCAGCAGTTTTGGGCAGGGCGAGCAGTACGTC. This translates into CASSFGQGEQYV.

The V and J genes are TRBV7-2 and TRBJ2-3; D perhaps matches TRBD2 (5 bases). CDR3 size: 15 residues. Looked up from germline, CDR1 is SGHTA and CDR2 is FQGNSA. The V end lost 6 bases, the J end lost 1 base, and 14 bases lay between the germline ends. CDR3 protein: CASSFRTQGTDTQYF. The DNA of the CDR3 is TGTGCCAGCAGTTTTAGGACTCAGGGCACAGATACGCAGTATTTT.

This chain connects TRBV7-9 to TRBJ2-3, with TRBD1 identical over 9 bases. Trimming removed 1 base from V and 3 bases from J; junction bases left unmatched: 5. The V gene's germline CDR1 is SEHNR and CDR2 FQNEAQ (reference sequence). This CDR3 region has 16 residues. The CDR3 DNA sequence: TGTGCCAGCAGCTTAGAGGGGGACAGGGTTACAGATACGCAGTATTTT. Protein: CASSLEGDRVTDTQYF.

Concerning this clone: One junction end disagrees with the germline gene, perhaps due to a read error. The chain recombines TRBV28 with TRBJ1-4; no clear D. This CDR3 is built from 16 residues. In germline, CDR1 is MDHEN, CDR2 SYDVKM. For the CDR3, the DNA is TGTGCCAGCAGTTTAGAGGCCCGATCAACTGATGAAAAACTGTTTTTT. Encoded protein: CASSLEARSTDEKLFF.